The TCR beta chain under discussion was sequenced for a study of patients and donors after allogeneic stem cell transplantation. Each CDR3 protein is one row after TCRdb ran MiXCR on the RT-PCR reads. Of hundreds of thousands of distinct CDR3 sequences in the sample, around two fifths are singletons; the top ten hold around 10%. Trimming shortened V by 8 bases and J by 0 bases, and 16 bases separated the two germline ends. The CDR3 runs 15 residues. Sequences were obtained from blood, either unsorted or a sorted T cell fraction (not recorded which). V usage is TRBV12-3 or TRBV12-4 and J usage is TRBJ1-1; a weak D match, TRBD1 (5 bases). The TCR comes from a human donor who was either an allogeneic HSCT recipient or a stem cell or donor lymphocyte infusion donor (not recorded which). It is not recorded whose cells these are; they may come from a transplant donor. Written as DNA, the CDR3 is TGTGCCAGCCAGGCGACAGAAAACATGAACACTGAAGCTTTCTTT. This gives the protein CASQATENMNTEAFF.